The clone carrying this T cell receptor (beta chain) has at least ten counts. Its specificity is unknown. Since a much larger clone is just one base distant, this may be a read error. The entry originates in a study of metastatic and nonmetastatic thyroid tumors. About the study: Repertoires of blood and of tissue (tumor or nodule) from malignant and benign thyroid patients were compared.

Study-wide findings and caveats: As reported, TCR beta diversity in blood and tumor was significantly higher in malignant thyroid tumors than in benign nodules.

None of the patients had undergone any treatment ahead of thyroid surgery. Per the study methods: In papillary thyroid cancer, a distant-metastasis classifier was built using CDR3 differences across clinicopathological groups. TCRdb re-clonotyped the PCR reads via MiXCR. These V and J calls are TCRdb output, not the study's own analysis. This sample yields fewer than 35,000 clones, of which more than 15% are seen a single time; roughly 10% belongs to the top ten. CDR1 is MDHEN and CDR2 is SYDVKM in the germline V gene. Trimming shortened V by 4 bases and J by 12 bases, and 13 bases separated the two germline ends. This CDR3 comprises 11 residues.

This rearrangement joins TRBV28 to TRBJ2-7; tentative D call: TRBD1 (6 bases). The specimen sequenced was blood. The TCR was taken from a female donor with papillary thyroid cancer or a benign thyroid nodule (not recorded which). Some clones in this sample may be carry-over from other donors' samples. The CDR3 region has the DNA TGTGCCAGCAGTTCAGGGGTTGGATGGTACTTC. Its translation is CASSSGVGWYF.